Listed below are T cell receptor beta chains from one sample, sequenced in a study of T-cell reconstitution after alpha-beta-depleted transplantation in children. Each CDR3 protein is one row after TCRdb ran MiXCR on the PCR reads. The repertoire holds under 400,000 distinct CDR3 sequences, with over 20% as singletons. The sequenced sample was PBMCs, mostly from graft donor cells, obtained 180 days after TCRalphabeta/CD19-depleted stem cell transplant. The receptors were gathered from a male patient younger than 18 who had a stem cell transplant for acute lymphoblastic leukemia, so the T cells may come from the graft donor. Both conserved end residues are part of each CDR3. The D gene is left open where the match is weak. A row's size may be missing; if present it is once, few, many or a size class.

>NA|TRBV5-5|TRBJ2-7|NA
CASSLGGNNYEQYF
TGTGCCAGCAGCTTGGGAGGGAATAACTACGAGCAGTACTTC
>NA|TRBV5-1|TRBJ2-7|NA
CASSLVGQQTAYEQYF
TGCGCCAGCAGCTTGGTCGGACAGCAGACCGCCTACGAGCAGTACTTC
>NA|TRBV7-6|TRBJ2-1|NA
CASSLSLEQFF
TGTGCCAGCAGCTTAAGTCTAGAGCAGTTCTTC
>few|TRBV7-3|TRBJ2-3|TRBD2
CARSAGGTDTQYF
TGTGCCAGAAGCGCGGGGGGGACAGATACGCAGTATTTT
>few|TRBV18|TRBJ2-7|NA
CASSPPLGAYEQYF
TGTGCCAGCTCACCACCACTGGGGGCCTACGAGCAGTACTTC
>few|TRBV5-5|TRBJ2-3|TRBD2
CASSLRGASGPSTDTQYF
TGTGCCAGCAGCTTAAGAGGGGCTAGCGGACCTAGCACAGATACGCAGTATTTT
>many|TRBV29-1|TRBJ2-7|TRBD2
CSVEADGGRAGEQYF
TGCAGCGTTGAAGCGGACGGCGGGAGGGCCGGCGAGCAGTACTTC
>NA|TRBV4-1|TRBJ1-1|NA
CASSPRSWTVNTEAFF
TGCGCCAGCAGTCCAAGATCCTGGACGGTGAACACTGAAGCTTTCTTT
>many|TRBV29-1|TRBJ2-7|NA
CSGASDSYEQYF
TGCAGCGGGGCTAGCGACTCCTACGAGCAGTACTTC
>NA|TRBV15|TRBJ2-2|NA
CATSRDHGELFF
TGTGCCACCAGCAGAGATCACGGGGAGCTGTTTTTT
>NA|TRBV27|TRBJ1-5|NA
CASNPIEAGSNQPQHF
TGTGCCAGCAACCCAATCGAGGCGGGCAGCAATCAGCCCCAGCATTTT
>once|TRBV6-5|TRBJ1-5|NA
CASSWGRGQPQHF
TGTGCCAGCAGTTGGGGGCGGGGGCAGCCCCAGCATTTT
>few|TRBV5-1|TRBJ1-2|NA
CASSFREGDYGYTF
TGCGCCAGCAGCTTCCGGGAGGGGGACTATGGCTACACCTTC
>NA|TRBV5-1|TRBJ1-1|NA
CASSWNGYAEAFF
TGCGCCAGCAGCTGGAACGGATACGCTGAAGCTTTCTTT
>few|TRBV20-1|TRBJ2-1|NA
CSARELNNEQFF
TGCAGTGCTAGAGAACTTAACAATGAGCAGTTCTTC
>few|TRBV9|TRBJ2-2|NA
CASSAFNTGELFF
TGTGCCAGCAGCGCCTTTAACACCGGGGAGCTGTTTTTT
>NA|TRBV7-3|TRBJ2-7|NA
CASSLQGDPYEQYF
TGTGCCAGCAGCCTACAGGGTGACCCCTACGAGCAGTACTTC
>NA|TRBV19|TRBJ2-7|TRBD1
CASRDRGQVEQYF
TGTGCCAGTCGGGACAGGGGGCAGGTCGAGCAGTACTTC
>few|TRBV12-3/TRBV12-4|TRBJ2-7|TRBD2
CASLPPGGKYEQYF
TGTGCCAGCCTACCCCCGGGAGGGAAGTACGAGCAGTACTTC
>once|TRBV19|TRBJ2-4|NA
CASSPRDTGRMKNIQYF
TGTGCCAGTAGTCCTCGGGATACAGGGAGGATGAAGAACATTCAGTACTTC
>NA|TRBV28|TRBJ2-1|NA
CASSLPKLDSYNEQFF
TGTGCCAGCAGTTTGCCCAAACTAGACTCCTACAATGAGCAGTTCTTC